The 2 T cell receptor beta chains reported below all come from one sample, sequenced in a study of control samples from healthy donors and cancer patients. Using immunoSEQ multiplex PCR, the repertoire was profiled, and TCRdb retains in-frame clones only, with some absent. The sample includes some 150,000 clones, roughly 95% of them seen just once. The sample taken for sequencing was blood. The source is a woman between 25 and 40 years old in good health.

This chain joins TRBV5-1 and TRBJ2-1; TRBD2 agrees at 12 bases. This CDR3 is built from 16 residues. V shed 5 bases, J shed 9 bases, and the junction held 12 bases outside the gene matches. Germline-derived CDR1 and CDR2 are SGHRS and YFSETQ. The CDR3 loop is CASRLAGGTAGGEQFF. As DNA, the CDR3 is TGCGCCAGCAGACTAGCGGGAGGAACCGCTGGAGGTGAGCAGTTCTTC.

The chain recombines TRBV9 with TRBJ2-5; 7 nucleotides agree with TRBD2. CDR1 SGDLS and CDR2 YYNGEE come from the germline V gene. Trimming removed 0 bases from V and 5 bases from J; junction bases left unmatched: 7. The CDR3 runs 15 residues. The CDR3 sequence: CASSVGAGRGETQYF. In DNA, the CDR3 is TGTGCCAGCAGCGTAGGGGCGGGGCGGGGGGAGACCCAGTACTTC.